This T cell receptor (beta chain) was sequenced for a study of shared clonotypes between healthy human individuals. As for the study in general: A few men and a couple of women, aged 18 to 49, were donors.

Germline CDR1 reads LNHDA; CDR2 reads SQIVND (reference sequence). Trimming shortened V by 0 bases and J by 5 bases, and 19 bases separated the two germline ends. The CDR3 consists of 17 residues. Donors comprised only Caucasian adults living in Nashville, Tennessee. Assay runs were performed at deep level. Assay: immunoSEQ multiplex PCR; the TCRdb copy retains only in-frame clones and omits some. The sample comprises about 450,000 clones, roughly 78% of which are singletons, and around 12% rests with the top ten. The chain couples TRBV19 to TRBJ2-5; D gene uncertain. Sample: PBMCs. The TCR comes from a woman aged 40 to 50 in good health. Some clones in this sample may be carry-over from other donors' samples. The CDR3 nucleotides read TGTGCCAGTAGTATAGATGTCCCAATACCGTCAGGCGAGACCCAGTACTTC. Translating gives CASSIDVPIPSGETQYF.